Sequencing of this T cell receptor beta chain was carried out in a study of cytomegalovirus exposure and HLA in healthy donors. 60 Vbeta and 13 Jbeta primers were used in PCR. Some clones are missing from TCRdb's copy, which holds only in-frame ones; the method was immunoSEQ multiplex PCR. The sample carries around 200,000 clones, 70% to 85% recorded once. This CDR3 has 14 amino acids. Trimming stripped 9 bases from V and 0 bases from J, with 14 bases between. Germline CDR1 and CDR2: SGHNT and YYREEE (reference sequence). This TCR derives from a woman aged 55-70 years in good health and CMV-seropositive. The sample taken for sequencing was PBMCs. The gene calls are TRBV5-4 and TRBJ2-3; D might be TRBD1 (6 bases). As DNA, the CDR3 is TGTGCCATCGGTGGACAGAAAAGCACAGATACGCAGTATTTT. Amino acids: CAIGGQKSTDTQYF.